This passage covers 16 T cell receptor beta chains from one sample sequenced in a study of T cells expressing NK-cell markers. Reprocessing the 5' RACE reads, TCRdb reports a single entry for every CDR3 protein and omits DNA. The table counts roughly 350,000 distinct CDR3 sequences; 5.2% lies in the top ten. The sample consisted of blood T cells: a sorted CD56 or NKG2C T cell subset, CD4+ or CD8+ T cells, or bulk PBMC T cells (not recorded which). The receptors originated from a man aged 18 to 69 in good health.

This rearrangement joins TRBV5-1 to TRBJ2-7; TCRdb picks TRBD2, but there is no DNA to check that call. The germline CDR1 and CDR2 sequences are SGHRS and YFSETQ. The CDR3 length is 15 residues. The CDR3 is CASSRPGPNGYEQYF.

The chain has TRBV20-1 and TRBJ1-6; TCRdb's D gene call, TRBD1, goes unchecked for lack of DNA. Germline loops: CDR1 DFQATT, CDR2 SNEGSKA (reference sequence). This CDR3 is 15 amino acids long. CDR3 protein: CSARGDRGMHSPLHF.

The chain links TRBV7-6 to TRBJ2-3. CDR1 is SGHVS, CDR2 FNYEAQ, per germline. The CDR3 covers 13 residues. Here the CDR3 reads CASSLRDPDTQYF.

The chain links TRBV28 to TRBJ2-7; without DNA, the TCRdb call of TRBD1 cannot be checked. The CDR3 spans 14 residues. Germline V gives CDR1 MDHEN, CDR2 SYDVKM. The CDR3 protein is CASNQGQGYNEQYF.

This chain connects TRBV4-1 to TRBJ1-3; TCRdb outputs TRBD1, but without DNA this stays unchecked. Germline CDR1 MGHRA, CDR2 YSYEKL. This CDR3 is built from 15 residues. The CDR3 loop reads CASSRDRAWTNTIYF.

The rearrangement uses TRBV18 and TRBJ2-2; TCRdb's D call, TRBD1, is unchecked because there is no DNA. The CDR3 has 15 amino acids. CDR1 and CDR2 (germline): KGHSH, LQKENI. CDR3 sequence reads: CASSRQGQSTGELFF.

The CDR3 sequence: CASSLSLGGRTGGSPLHF. The chain recombines TRBV7-3 with TRBJ1-6; TCRdb's assignment of TRBD1 cannot be checked, as there is no DNA. Germline CDR1 SGHTA, CDR2 FQGTGA. This CDR3 spans 18 amino acids.

V usage is TRBV6-1 and J usage is TRBJ2-7. The CDR3 is made up of 14 amino acids. Germline-derived CDR1 and CDR2 are MNHNS and SASEGT. This CDR3 is CASSRTDANYEQYF.

This chain connects TRBV19 to TRBJ1-1. The germline CDR1 and CDR2 sequences are LNHDA and SQIVND (reference sequence). The CDR3 sequence is 15 residues long. CDR3 amino acids: CASSSTGWENTEAFF.

The chain uses TRBV12-3 or TRBV12-4 and TRBJ2-3; with no DNA, the TCRdb D assignment of TRBD2 cannot be verified. The CDR3 totals 14 residues. CDR3 loop: CASNPLRGGGTQYF.

This sequence joins TRBV9 and TRBJ2-1; the TCRdb D gene call, TRBD2, has no DNA to confirm it. CDR1 is SGDLS, CDR2 YYNGEE, per germline. The CDR3 sequence is 15 residues long. CDR3 sequence: CASSELLAGDNEQFF.

This chain uses TRBV5-1 with TRBJ2-1; absent DNA, TCRdb's TRBD2 call cannot be checked. This CDR3 region has 13 residues. Germline-derived CDR1 and CDR2 are SGHRS and YFSETQ. The CDR3 reads CASSTSPGNEQFF.

The chain uses TRBV12-3 or TRBV12-4 and TRBJ2-2; TCRdb outputs TRBD1, but without DNA this stays unchecked. The CDR3 consists of 15 residues. CDR3 protein: CASSWSGTPTGELFF.

This rearrangement joins TRBV20-1 to TRBJ2-5; the TCRdb D gene call, TRBD1, has no DNA to confirm it. Germline-derived CDR1 and CDR2 are DFQATT and SNEGSKA (reference sequence). CDR3 length equals 16 residues. CDR3 amino acids: CSAGGGGQSDQETQYF.

This chain connects TRBV12-3 or TRBV12-4 to TRBJ1-3. The CDR3 loop spans 13 amino acids. The CDR3 is CAIRRKSGNTIYF.

This chain joins TRBV11-2 and TRBJ1-2. This CDR3 region has 17 residues. CDR1 and CDR2 (germline): SGHAT, FQNNGV. The CDR3 sequence is CASSLEASGWAGNGYTF.